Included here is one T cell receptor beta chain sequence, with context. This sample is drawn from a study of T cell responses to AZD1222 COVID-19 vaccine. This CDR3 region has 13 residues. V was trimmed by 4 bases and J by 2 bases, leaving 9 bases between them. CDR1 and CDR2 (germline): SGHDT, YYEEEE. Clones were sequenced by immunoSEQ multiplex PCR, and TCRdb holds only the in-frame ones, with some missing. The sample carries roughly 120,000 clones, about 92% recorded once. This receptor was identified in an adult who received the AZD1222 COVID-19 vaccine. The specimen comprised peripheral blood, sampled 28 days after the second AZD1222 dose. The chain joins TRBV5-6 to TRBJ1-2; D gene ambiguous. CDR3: CASSQRANYGYTF. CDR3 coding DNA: TGTGCCAGCAGCCAACGGGCCAACTATGGCTACACCTTC. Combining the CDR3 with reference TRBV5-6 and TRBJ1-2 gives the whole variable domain DAGVTQSPTHLIKTRGQQVTLRCSPKSGHDTVSWYQQALGQGPQFIFQYYEEEERQRGNFPDRFSGHQFPNYSSELNVNALLLGDSALYLCASSQRANYGYTFGSGTRLTVV.